These T cell receptor beta chains were read from a single sample in a study of OX40 agonist ivuxolimab in advanced cancers. Method: immunoSEQ multiplex PCR; TCRdb's copy keeps in-frame clones and lacks some. The sample has about 110,000 clones, approximately 89% seen once. The sequences come from CD4+ or CD8+ T cells sorted from blood, collected in a trial of the OX40 agonist ivuxolimab. These receptors all stem from an adult with an advanced solid tumor such as melanoma, head and neck, liver or kidney cancer. Each CDR3 is given with its conserved first and last residue. Fields, in order: D gene, clone size, CDR3 length, J gene, V gene, CDR3 DNA, CDR3 protein. The D gene is left open where the match is weak. A row's size may be missing; if present it is once, few, many or a size class.

d_call: .; clone_size: .; cdr3_length: 12; j_call: TRBJ1-1; v_call: TRBV6-6; cdr3_nt: TGTGCCAGCAGTCCCCGATTGGGTGAAGCTTTCTTT; cdr3_aa: CASSPRLGEAFF
d_call: .; clone_size: .; cdr3_length: 15; j_call: TRBJ2-1; v_call: TRBV11-2; cdr3_nt: TGTGCCAGCAGCTTAGTTTTACAGACCTACAATGAGCAGTTCTTC; cdr3_aa: CASSLVLQTYNEQFF
d_call: .; clone_size: .; cdr3_length: 13; j_call: TRBJ2-7; v_call: TRBV5-1; cdr3_nt: TGCGCCAGCAGCTTGGCCACCCTATACGAGCAGTACTTC; cdr3_aa: CASSLATLYEQYF
d_call: .; clone_size: few; cdr3_length: 13; j_call: TRBJ1-2; v_call: TRBV5-1; cdr3_nt: TGCGCCAGCAGCCAGGACGATAACTATGGCTACACCTTC; cdr3_aa: CASSQDDNYGYTF
d_call: TRBD2; clone_size: .; cdr3_length: 15; j_call: TRBJ2-7; v_call: TRBV6-5; cdr3_nt: TGTGCCAGCAGTTACCCCCACCGCGGGGGATACGAGCAGTACTTC; cdr3_aa: CASSYPHRGGYEQYF
d_call: TRBD1; clone_size: .; cdr3_length: 14; j_call: TRBJ1-2; v_call: TRBV10-2; cdr3_nt: TGCGCCAGCAGTGAGGTCCACGACAGGGGCGGCTACACCTTC; cdr3_aa: CASSEVHDRGGYTF
d_call: .; clone_size: .; cdr3_length: 15; j_call: TRBJ2-1; v_call: TRBV7-8; cdr3_nt: TGTGCCAGCAGCTTAGGGGGGGGCCGCTACAATGAGCAGTTCTTC; cdr3_aa: CASSLGGGRYNEQFF
d_call: TRBD1; clone_size: once; cdr3_length: 15; j_call: TRBJ1-3; v_call: TRBV5-6; cdr3_nt: TGTGCCAGCAGCATGGACAGGCTCACAGGAAACACCATATATTTT; cdr3_aa: CASSMDRLTGNTIYF
d_call: .; clone_size: .; cdr3_length: 14; j_call: TRBJ2-7; v_call: TRBV28; cdr3_nt: TGTGCCAGCAGTTTTCCAGGGACAACGGGCGAGCAGTACTTC; cdr3_aa: CASSFPGTTGEQYF
d_call: TRBD1; clone_size: .; cdr3_length: 18; j_call: TRBJ2-6; v_call: TRBV11-3; cdr3_nt: TGTGCCAGCATGCCTCCGGACAGGGCGTTATCTGGGGCCAACGTCCTGACTTTC; cdr3_aa: CASMPPDRALSGANVLTF
d_call: .; clone_size: .; cdr3_length: 14; j_call: TRBJ2-5; v_call: TRBV6-1; cdr3_nt: TGTGCCAGCAGTGACCACAGGGTCGGAGAGACCCAGTACTTC; cdr3_aa: CASSDHRVGETQYF
d_call: .; clone_size: .; cdr3_length: 20; j_call: TRBJ2-7; v_call: TRBV27; cdr3_nt: TGTGCCAGCAGTTTCCAAATAGGATACCCCGGGACCTTTACCTCCTACGAGCAGTACTTC; cdr3_aa: CASSFQIGYPGTFTSYEQYF